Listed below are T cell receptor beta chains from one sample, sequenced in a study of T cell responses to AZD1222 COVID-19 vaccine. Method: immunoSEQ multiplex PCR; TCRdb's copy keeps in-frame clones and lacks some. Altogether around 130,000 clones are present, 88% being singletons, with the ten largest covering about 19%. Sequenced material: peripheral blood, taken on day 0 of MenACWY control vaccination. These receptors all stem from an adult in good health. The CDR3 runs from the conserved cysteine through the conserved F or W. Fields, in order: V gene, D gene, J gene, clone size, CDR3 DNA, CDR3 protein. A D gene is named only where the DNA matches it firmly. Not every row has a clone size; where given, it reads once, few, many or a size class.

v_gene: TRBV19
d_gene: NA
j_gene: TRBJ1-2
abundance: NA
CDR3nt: TGTGCCAGTCGTGCAGGCGGAGGAGGTCATGGCTACACCTTC
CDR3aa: CASRAGGGGHGYTF

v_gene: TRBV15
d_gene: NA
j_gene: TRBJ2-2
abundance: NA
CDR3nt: TGTGCCACCAGCAGAACCGGGGAGCTGTTTTTT
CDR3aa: CATSRTGELFF

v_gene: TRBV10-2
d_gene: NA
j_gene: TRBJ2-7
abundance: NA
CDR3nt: TGCGCCAGCAAGTCGCCGGGGGTGAGCTCCTACGAGCAGTACTTC
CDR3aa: CASKSPGVSSYEQYF

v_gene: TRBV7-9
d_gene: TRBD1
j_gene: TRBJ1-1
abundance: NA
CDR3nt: TGTGCCAGCAGCTTAGACAGGGGGTGGAACACTGAAGCTTTCTTT
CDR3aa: CASSLDRGWNTEAFF

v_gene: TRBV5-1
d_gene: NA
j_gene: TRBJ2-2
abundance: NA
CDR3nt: TGCGCCAGCAGCTTCCTCGGGACAAGCCTCACCGGGGAGCTGTTTTTT
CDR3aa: CASSFLGTSLTGELFF

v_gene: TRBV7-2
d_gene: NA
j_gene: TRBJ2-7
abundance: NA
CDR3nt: TGTGCCAGCAGCCCAAGAACACTTCAGAGGTACGAGCAGTACTTC
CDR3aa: CASSPRTLQRYEQYF

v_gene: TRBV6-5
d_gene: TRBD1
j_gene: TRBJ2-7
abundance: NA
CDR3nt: TGTGCCACTAGACAGGGTTCCTACGAGCAGTACTTC
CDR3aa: CATRQGSYEQYF

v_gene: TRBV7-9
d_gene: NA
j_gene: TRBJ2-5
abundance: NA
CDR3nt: TGTGCCAGCCTCAGGGTTGGGGAGACCCAGTACTTC
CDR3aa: CASLRVGETQYF

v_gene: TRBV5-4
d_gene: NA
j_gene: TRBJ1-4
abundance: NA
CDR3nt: TGTGCCAGCAGCTCCGGCCTGGACAGATCTAATGAAAAACTGTTTTTT
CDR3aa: CASSSGLDRSNEKLFF

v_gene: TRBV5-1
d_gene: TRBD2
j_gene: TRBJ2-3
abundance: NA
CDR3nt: TGCGCCAGCAGCGCCCGACTAGCGGGAGAGCAGTATTTT
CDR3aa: CASSARLAGEQYF

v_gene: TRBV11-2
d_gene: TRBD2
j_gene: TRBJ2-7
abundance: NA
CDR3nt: TGTGCCAGCAGCTTAGAGGGGGGAGGGCACGAGCAGTACTTC
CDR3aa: CASSLEGGGHEQYF

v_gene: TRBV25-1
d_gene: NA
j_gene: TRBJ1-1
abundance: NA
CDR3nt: TGTGCCAGCGGAGTCGGGTGGGGCACTGAAGCTTTCTTT
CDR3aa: CASGVGWGTEAFF

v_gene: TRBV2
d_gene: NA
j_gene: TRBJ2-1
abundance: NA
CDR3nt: TGTGCCAGCAGTCTACAGGGTAATGAGCAGTTCTTC
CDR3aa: CASSLQGNEQFF

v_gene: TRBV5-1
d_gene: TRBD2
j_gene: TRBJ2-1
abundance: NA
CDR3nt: TGCGCCAGCAGCTTGGATTATAGCGGGAGGGCCGTTTACAATGAGCAGTTCTTC
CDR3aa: CASSLDYSGRAVYNEQFF

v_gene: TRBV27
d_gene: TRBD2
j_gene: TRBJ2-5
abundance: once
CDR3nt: TGTGCCAGCAGGACTAGCGGGAGGGGGCAAGAGACCCAGTACTTC
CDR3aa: CASRTSGRGQETQYF

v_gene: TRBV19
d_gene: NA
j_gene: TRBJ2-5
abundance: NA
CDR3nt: TGTGCCAGTGCCGGGACTTACAGGGAGACCCAGTACTTC
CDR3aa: CASAGTYRETQYF

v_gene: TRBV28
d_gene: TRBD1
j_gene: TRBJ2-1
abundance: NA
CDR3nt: TGTGCCAGCGGTCTGACAGGGGGAAACAATGAGCAGTTCTTC
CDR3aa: CASGLTGGNNEQFF

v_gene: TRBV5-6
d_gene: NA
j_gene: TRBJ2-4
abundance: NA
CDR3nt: TGTGCCAGCAGCGACCTTGACAAAAACATTCAGTACTTC
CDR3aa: CASSDLDKNIQYF

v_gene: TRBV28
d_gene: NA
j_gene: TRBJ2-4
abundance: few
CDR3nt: TGTGCCAGCAGTTTAGGGGATCCCGTAGCCAAAAACATTCAGTACTTC
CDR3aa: CASSLGDPVAKNIQYF

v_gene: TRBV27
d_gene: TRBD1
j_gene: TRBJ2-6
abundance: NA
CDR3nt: TGTGCCAGCAGTTTATTCCCCCCCGGACAGGGAAGGTCTGGGGCCAACGTCCTGACTTTC
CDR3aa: CASSLFPPGQGRSGANVLTF

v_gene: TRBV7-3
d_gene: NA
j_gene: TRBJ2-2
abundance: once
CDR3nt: TGTGCCAGCAGCTTACGTCCGAACACCGGGGAGCTGTTTTTT
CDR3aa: CASSLRPNTGELFF

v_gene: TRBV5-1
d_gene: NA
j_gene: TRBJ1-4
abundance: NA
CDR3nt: TGCGCCAGCAGCTTGGCCAAGGGCGAAAAACTGTTTTTT
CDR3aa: CASSLAKGEKLFF

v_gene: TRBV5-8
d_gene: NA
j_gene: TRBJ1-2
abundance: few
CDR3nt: TGTGCCAGCAGCTTGGAAGTTGTGGGCGGCTATGGCTACACCTTC
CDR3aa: CASSLEVVGGYGYTF

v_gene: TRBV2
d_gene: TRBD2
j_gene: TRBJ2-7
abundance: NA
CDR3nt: TGTGCCAGCAAACAATTCGGGGGACTAGATCTTAACGAGCAGTACTTC
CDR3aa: CASKQFGGLDLNEQYF

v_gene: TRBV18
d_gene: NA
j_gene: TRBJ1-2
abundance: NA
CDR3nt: TGTGCCAGCTCACAAGGCCTCTCCTATGGCTACACCTTC
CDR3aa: CASSQGLSYGYTF

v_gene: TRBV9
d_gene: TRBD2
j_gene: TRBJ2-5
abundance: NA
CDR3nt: TGTGCCAGCAGCGTGCTAGCGGGAGGACTACAAGAGACCCAGTACTTC
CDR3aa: CASSVLAGGLQETQYF

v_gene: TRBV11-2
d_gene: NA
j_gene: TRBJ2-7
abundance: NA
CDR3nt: TGTGCCAGCAGATTAGCAGGCAGCTCCTACGAGCAGTACTTC
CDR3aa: CASRLAGSSYEQYF

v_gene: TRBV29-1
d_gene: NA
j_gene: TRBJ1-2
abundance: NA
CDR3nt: TGCAGCGTTGAAATAACAGGGACTTGGGGCTACACCTTC
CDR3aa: CSVEITGTWGYTF

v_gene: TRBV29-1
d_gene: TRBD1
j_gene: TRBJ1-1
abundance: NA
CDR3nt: TGCAGCGTTGAAAGAGGACAGGGTTGGTCGACTGAAGCTTTCTTT
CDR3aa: CSVERGQGWSTEAFF

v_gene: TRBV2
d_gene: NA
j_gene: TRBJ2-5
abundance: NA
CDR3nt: TGTGCCAGCACCCTAGCGAGGGGGGGGACCCAGTACTTC
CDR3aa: CASTLARGGTQYF

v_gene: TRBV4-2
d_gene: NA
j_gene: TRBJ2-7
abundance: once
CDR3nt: TGTGCCAGCAGCCGAAGGGGCGAGCAGTACTTC
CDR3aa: CASSRRGEQYF

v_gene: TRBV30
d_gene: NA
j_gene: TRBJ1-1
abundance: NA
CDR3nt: TGTGCCTGGAGGGGGACCCCGAACCGAGGCACTGAAGCTTTCTTT
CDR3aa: CAWRGTPNRGTEAFF

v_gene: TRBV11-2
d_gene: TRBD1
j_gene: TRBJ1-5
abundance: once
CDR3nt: TGTGCCAGCAGCTTAACGACAGGGAATCAGCCCCAGCATTTT
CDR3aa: CASSLTTGNQPQHF

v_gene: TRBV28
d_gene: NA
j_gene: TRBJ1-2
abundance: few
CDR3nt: TGTGCCAGCAGCCCAGGGTTACGCTACACCTTC
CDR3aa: CASSPGLRYTF

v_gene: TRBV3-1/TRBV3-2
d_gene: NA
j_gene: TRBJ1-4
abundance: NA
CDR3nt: TGTGCCAGCAGCCAAGGGGGTGGGGCATCTGAAAAACTGTTTTTT
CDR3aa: CASSQGGGASEKLFF

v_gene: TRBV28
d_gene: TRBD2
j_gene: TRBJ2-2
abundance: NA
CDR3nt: TGTGCCAGCAGCCCGGGGACTAGGCGCTTCACCGGGGAGCTGTTTTTT
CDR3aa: CASSPGTRRFTGELFF

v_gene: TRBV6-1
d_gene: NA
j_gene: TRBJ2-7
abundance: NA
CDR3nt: TGTGCCAGCAGTGAAGATGGGTTCCGGCTCTACGAGCAGTACTTC
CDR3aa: CASSEDGFRLYEQYF

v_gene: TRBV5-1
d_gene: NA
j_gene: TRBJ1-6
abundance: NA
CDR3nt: TGCGCCAGCAGCTTGGCGGGGAGACGGTTTTCACCCCTCCACTTT
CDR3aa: CASSLAGRRFSPLHF